A selection of T cell receptor beta chains follows, all from one sample in a study of blood T cell repertoires in COVID-19. Assay: immunoSEQ multiplex PCR; the TCRdb copy retains only in-frame clones and omits some. The sample has 250,000 to 400,000 clones; 70% to 90% are singletons. The sequenced material came from peripheral blood. These receptors were taken from a woman between 25 and 40 years old with COVID-19, enrolled during active disease. Each CDR3 is given with its conserved first and last residue. Each record gives: D gene, J gene, clone size, V gene, CDR3 protein, CDR3 DNA. A D gene is named only where the DNA matches it firmly. Size is stated for part of the rows, as once, few or many counts, or as a class when the clone is expanded.

D gene: TRBD1; J gene: TRBJ2-7; clone size: NA; V gene: TRBV5-1; CDR3 protein: CASSLGTGESYEQYF; CDR3 DNA: TGCGCCAGCAGCCTAGGGACAGGGGAATCTTACGAGCAGTACTTC
D gene: TRBD1; J gene: TRBJ2-2; clone size: few; V gene: TRBV6-5; CDR3 protein: CASRQGPDTGELFF; CDR3 DNA: TGTGCCAGCAGACAGGGGCCGGATACCGGGGAGCTGTTTTTT
D gene: NA; J gene: TRBJ2-3; clone size: NA; V gene: TRBV18; CDR3 protein: CASSPRNLGADTQYF; CDR3 DNA: TGTGCCAGCTCACCACGGAATTTAGGGGCAGATACGCAGTATTTT
D gene: TRBD1; J gene: TRBJ1-1; clone size: few; V gene: TRBV3-1/TRBV3-2; CDR3 protein: CASSEPGQGPEAFF; CDR3 DNA: TGTGCCAGCAGCGAACCGGGACAGGGGCCTGAAGCTTTCTTT
D gene: NA; J gene: TRBJ2-7; clone size: NA; V gene: TRBV9; CDR3 protein: CASSVDGTQTYEQYF; CDR3 DNA: TGTGCCAGCAGCGTAGATGGGACTCAAACCTACGAGCAGTACTTC
D gene: TRBD2; J gene: TRBJ2-1; clone size: NA; V gene: TRBV4-3; CDR3 protein: CASSQEASGGAVKSYNEQFF; CDR3 DNA: TGCGCCAGCAGCCAAGAGGCTAGCGGGGGGGCCGTTAAGTCGTACAATGAGCAGTTCTTC
D gene: TRBD1; J gene: TRBJ1-5; clone size: NA; V gene: TRBV28; CDR3 protein: CASRGGTGTGGNQPQHF; CDR3 DNA: TGTGCCAGCAGAGGGGGGACCGGGACAGGAGGCAATCAGCCCCAGCATTTT
D gene: NA; J gene: TRBJ1-2; clone size: NA; V gene: TRBV27; CDR3 protein: CASSFVPNPFGESYGYTF; CDR3 DNA: TGTGCCAGCAGTTTTGTCCCAAACCCATTTGGAGAGAGCTATGGCTACACCTTC
D gene: NA; J gene: TRBJ2-1; clone size: few; V gene: TRBV7-3; CDR3 protein: CASSPWGPNNEQFF; CDR3 DNA: TGTGCCAGCAGCCCGTGGGGCCCTAACAATGAGCAGTTCTTC
D gene: NA; J gene: TRBJ2-1; clone size: once; V gene: TRBV7-9; CDR3 protein: CASSLASGYNEQFF; CDR3 DNA: TGTGCCAGCAGCTTAGCCAGCGGGTACAATGAGCAGTTCTTC
D gene: NA; J gene: TRBJ1-2; clone size: NA; V gene: TRBV28; CDR3 protein: CASSLLLTEFYGYTF; CDR3 DNA: TGTGCCAGCAGTTTACTATTGACAGAATTCTATGGCTACACCTTC
D gene: NA; J gene: TRBJ1-2; clone size: NA; V gene: TRBV19; CDR3 protein: CASGGLVTDGYTF; CDR3 DNA: TGTGCCAGTGGGGGACTAGTGACCGATGGCTACACCTTC
D gene: TRBD2; J gene: TRBJ2-2; clone size: NA; V gene: TRBV27; CDR3 protein: CASSLSRPGLAVTGELFF; CDR3 DNA: TGTGCCAGCAGTTTATCTAGACCGGGACTAGCTGTCACCGGGGAGCTGTTTTTT
D gene: TRBD2; J gene: TRBJ2-3; clone size: NA; V gene: TRBV20-1; CDR3 protein: CSASLRLAGGDTQYF; CDR3 DNA: TGCAGTGCTAGTTTGCGGCTAGCGGGGGGGGATACGCAGTATTTT
D gene: TRBD1; J gene: TRBJ1-1; clone size: NA; V gene: TRBV11-3; CDR3 protein: CASSLGPGTGLRNTEAFF; CDR3 DNA: TGTGCCAGCAGCTTAGGGCCGGGGACAGGGCTTCGGAACACTGAAGCTTTCTTT
D gene: NA; J gene: TRBJ2-2; clone size: NA; V gene: TRBV12-5; CDR3 protein: CASVWGGGAPGELFF; CDR3 DNA: TGTGCTAGTGTTTGGGGAGGGGGTGCGCCCGGGGAGCTGTTTTTT
D gene: NA; J gene: TRBJ2-7; clone size: few; V gene: TRBV3-1/TRBV3-2; CDR3 protein: CASSRTGSQNEQYF; CDR3 DNA: TGTGCCAGCAGCCGAACGGGGTCCCAGAACGAGCAGTACTTC
D gene: NA; J gene: TRBJ1-5; clone size: NA; V gene: TRBV4-1; CDR3 protein: CASSQQANSNQPQHF; CDR3 DNA: TGCGCCAGCAGCCAGCAAGCTAATAGCAATCAGCCCCAGCATTTT
D gene: NA; J gene: TRBJ1-1; clone size: NA; V gene: TRBV6-1; CDR3 protein: CASSDNPGISEAFF; CDR3 DNA: TGTGCCAGCAGTGACAATCCAGGGATTTCGGAAGCTTTCTTT
D gene: TRBD2; J gene: TRBJ2-3; clone size: NA; V gene: TRBV6-5; CDR3 protein: CASRISGGRTDTQYF; CDR3 DNA: TGTGCCAGCAGGATTAGCGGGGGCCGCACAGATACGCAGTATTTT
D gene: NA; J gene: TRBJ1-2; clone size: NA; V gene: TRBV19; CDR3 protein: CASSIDSQDYGYTF; CDR3 DNA: TGTGCCAGTAGTATAGACAGTCAAGACTATGGCTACACCTTC
D gene: TRBD2; J gene: TRBJ2-5; clone size: NA; V gene: TRBV5-1; CDR3 protein: CASSLELAGGPQETQYF; CDR3 DNA: TGCGCCAGCAGCTTGGAGCTAGCGGGGGGGCCGCAAGAGACCCAGTACTTC
D gene: NA; J gene: TRBJ2-5; clone size: NA; V gene: TRBV15; CDR3 protein: CATSRGTAQETQYF; CDR3 DNA: TGTGCCACCAGCAGAGGGACAGCGCAAGAGACCCAGTACTTC
D gene: TRBD1; J gene: TRBJ1-4; clone size: once; V gene: TRBV5-6; CDR3 protein: CASTQGRINEKLFF; CDR3 DNA: TGTGCCAGCACACAGGGGCGTATTAATGAAAAACTGTTTTTT
D gene: NA; J gene: TRBJ2-1; clone size: NA; V gene: TRBV4-1; CDR3 protein: CASSQASGEQFF; CDR3 DNA: TGCGCCAGCAGCCAAGCATCAGGTGAGCAGTTCTTC
D gene: TRBD1; J gene: TRBJ1-5; clone size: NA; V gene: TRBV7-8; CDR3 protein: CASSRQDRAQHF; CDR3 DNA: TGTGCCAGCAGCCGCCAGGACAGGGCCCAGCATTTT
D gene: TRBD1; J gene: TRBJ2-3; clone size: NA; V gene: TRBV11-3; CDR3 protein: CASSSGTATSTDTQYF; CDR3 DNA: TGTGCCAGCAGCTCCGGGACAGCCACTAGCACAGATACGCAGTATTTT
D gene: NA; J gene: TRBJ1-6; clone size: NA; V gene: TRBV7-2; CDR3 protein: CASSLAGWGLGSPLHF; CDR3 DNA: TGTGCCAGCAGCTTAGCGGGTTGGGGCTTGGGTTCACCCCTCCACTTT
D gene: TRBD1; J gene: TRBJ1-2; clone size: few; V gene: TRBV19; CDR3 protein: CASSEQGIKYGYTF; CDR3 DNA: TGTGCCAGTAGCGAACAGGGGATCAAGTATGGCTACACCTTC
D gene: NA; J gene: TRBJ1-5; clone size: NA; V gene: TRBV6-5; CDR3 protein: CASRPWEGGDQPQHF; CDR3 DNA: TGTGCCAGCAGGCCCTGGGAGGGCGGGGATCAGCCCCAGCATTTT
D gene: NA; J gene: TRBJ1-3; clone size: NA; V gene: TRBV7-9; CDR3 protein: CASNSGEEYGNTIYF; CDR3 DNA: TGTGCCAGCAACTCAGGGGAAGAGTATGGAAACACCATATATTTT